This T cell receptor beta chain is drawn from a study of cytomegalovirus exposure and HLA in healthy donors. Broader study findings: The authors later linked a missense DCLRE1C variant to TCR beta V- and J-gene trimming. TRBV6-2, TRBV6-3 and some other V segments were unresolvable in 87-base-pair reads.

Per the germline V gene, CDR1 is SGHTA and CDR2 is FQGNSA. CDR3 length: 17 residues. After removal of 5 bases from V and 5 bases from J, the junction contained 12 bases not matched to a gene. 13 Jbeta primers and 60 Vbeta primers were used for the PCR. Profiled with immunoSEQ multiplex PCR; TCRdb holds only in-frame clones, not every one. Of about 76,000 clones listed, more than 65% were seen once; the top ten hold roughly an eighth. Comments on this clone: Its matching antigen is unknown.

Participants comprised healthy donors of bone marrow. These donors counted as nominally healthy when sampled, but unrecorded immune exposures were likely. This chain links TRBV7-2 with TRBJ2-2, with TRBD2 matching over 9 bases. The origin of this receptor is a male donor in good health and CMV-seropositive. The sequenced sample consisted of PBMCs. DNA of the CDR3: TGTGCCAGCAGCCCAGGGACTTCGCGGGGGGGGACCGGGGAGCTGTTTTTT. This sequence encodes CASSPGTSRGGTGELFF.